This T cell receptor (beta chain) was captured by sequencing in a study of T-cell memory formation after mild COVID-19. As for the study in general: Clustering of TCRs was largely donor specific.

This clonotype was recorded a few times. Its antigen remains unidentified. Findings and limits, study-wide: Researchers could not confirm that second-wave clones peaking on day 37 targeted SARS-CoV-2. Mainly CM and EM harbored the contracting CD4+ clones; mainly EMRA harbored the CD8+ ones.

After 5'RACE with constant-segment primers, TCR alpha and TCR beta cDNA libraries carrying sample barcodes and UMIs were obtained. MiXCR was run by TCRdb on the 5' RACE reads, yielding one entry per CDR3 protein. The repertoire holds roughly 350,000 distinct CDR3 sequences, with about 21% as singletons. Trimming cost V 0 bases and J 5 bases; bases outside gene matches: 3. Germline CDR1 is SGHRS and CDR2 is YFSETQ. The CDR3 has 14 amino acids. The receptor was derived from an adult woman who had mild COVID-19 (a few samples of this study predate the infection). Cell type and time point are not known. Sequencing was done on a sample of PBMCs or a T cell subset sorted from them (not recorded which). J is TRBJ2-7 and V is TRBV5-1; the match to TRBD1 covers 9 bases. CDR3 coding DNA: TGCGCCAGCAGCTTGGCCGGGACAGGGCACGAGCAGTACTTC. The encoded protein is CASSLAGTGHEQYF. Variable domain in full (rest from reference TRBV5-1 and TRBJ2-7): KAGVTQTPRYLIKTRGQQVTLSCSPISGHRSVSWYQQTPGQGLQFLFEYFSETQRNKGNFPGRFSGRQFSNSRSEMNVSTLELGDSALYLCASSLAGTGHEQYFGPGTRLTVT.